This TCR beta chain was captured in a study of blood T cell repertoires in COVID-19. Study in general: Samples of COVID-19 (acute and convalescent) were obtained from the United States, Italy and Spain. PBMCs, B-cell-depleted T cells, or T cells provided the cDNA or gDNA that made up the material.

Original processing methods: Nucleated cell counts were estimated from reference gene primer amplification. Measured with immunoSEQ multiplex PCR; TCRdb has only the in-frame clones, and not every one. V, J and clone size are taken as reported in that table, and D and trimming were inferred from the DNA itself. The sample has roughly 170,000 clones; about nine tenths are singletons. V dropped 1 base and J dropped 5 bases, with 11 bases sitting between them. This CDR3 comprises 14 residues. The germline V gene encodes CDR1 SGHTA and CDR2 FQGTGA. The TCR was taken from a man between 70 and 80 years old with active or convalescent COVID-19. Sequencing input: peripheral blood. V and J are TRBV7-3 and TRBJ1-2; D is possibly TRBD1 (6 bases). The CDR3 bases are TGTGCCAGCAGCTTAAGCAGGGGCGAATATGGCTACACCTTC. The encoded protein is CASSLSRGEYGYTF.